This TCR beta chain was obtained from a study of T cells in Graves' hyperthyroidism and ophthalmopathy. The germline V gene has CDR1 DFQATT and CDR2 SNEGSKA (reference sequence). The CDR3 covers 18 residues. Reasons for excluding patients were uncontrolled infection, other autoimmune disease, pregnancy or lactation. Worth noting for this clonotype: The junction does not match germline at one end; this may be a read error.

It was RNA transcripts that yielded the amplified TCR beta CDR3 regions. An initial round of RT-PCR targeting the TCR CDR3 relied on the HTBI primer set. From the multiplex PCR reads, TCRdb called clonotypes with MiXCR, one entry per CDR3 protein. The table has about 59,000 distinct CDR3 sequences, roughly half seen once. V is TRBV20-1 and J is TRBJ2-1; tentatively, D is TRBD1 or TRBD2 (7 bases each). Sequencing was done on a sample of blood. This TCR was recovered from a woman aged 55-70 years with Graves' ophthalmopathy. CDR3 in amino acids: CSARDFKREGGAYNVQFF. The CDR3 nucleotides read TGCAGTGCTAGAGATTTTAAGCGGGAAGGGGGCGCATACAATGTGCAGTTCTTC.